The 13 T cell receptor beta chains given below trace back to one sample, sequenced in a study of blood T cell repertoires in COVID-19. Data came from immunoSEQ multiplex PCR; TCRdb stores just in-frame clones and leaves some out. The repertoire has about 200,000 clones, more than 75% of them found once; the top ten carry around 6%. Sequenced: peripheral blood. The origin of the receptors is a woman between 35 and 50 years old with COVID-19, enrolled during active disease.

The chain carries TRBV4-2 and TRBJ1-5; no reliable D call. CDR3 length equals 15 residues. Between the trimmed V and J ends, which lost 0 bases and 6 bases, there was a span of 12 bases. CDR1 LGHNA and CDR2 YNFKEQ come from the germline V gene. The CDR3, as DNA: TGTGCCAGCAGCCAAGATACCGGGAGGATTCAGCCCCAGCATTTT. Amino acid sequence: CASSQDTGRIQPQHF.

The chain joins TRBV7-9 to TRBJ1-6, with D hard to call. Trimming removed 1 base from V and 10 bases from J, with 11 bases in between. Germline V CDR1 and CDR2: SEHNR, FQNEAQ (reference sequence). The CDR3 is 14 residues long. The CDR3, as DNA: TGTGCCAGCAGCTTAGACGGAACGGGGTCACCCCTCCACTTT. Translating gives CASSLDGTGSPLHF.

The chain has TRBV2 and TRBJ1-2; maybe TRBD1 (6 bases). The CDR3 totals 14 residues. Germline assignment: CDR1 SNHLY and CDR2 FYNNEI. Trimming removed 1 base at V and 0 bases at J, with 6 bases between. The CDR3 sequence: CASSEGTANYGYTF. CDR3 nucleotides: TGTGCCAGCAGTGAAGGGACAGCTAACTATGGCTACACCTTC.

The chain joins TRBV24-1 to TRBJ2-1, with 8 bases that match TRBD2. Trimming cost V 4 bases and J 9 bases; bases outside gene matches: 16. CDR1 KGHDR and CDR2 SFDVKD come from the germline V gene. The length of the CDR3 is 17 residues. CDR3 in amino acids: CATSDRSEAGVRSEQFF. The CDR3 coding sequence is TGTGCCACCAGTGACCGCTCAGAAGCGGGAGTCCGTAGTGAGCAGTTCTTC.

The rearrangement links TRBV5-1 to TRBJ2-1; 14 bases fit TRBD2. The germline gives CDR1 SGHRS, CDR2 YFSETQ. V was clipped by 0 bases and J by 8 bases; unmatched bases: 4. This CDR3 is built from 16 residues. The CDR3 sequence is CASSLGTSGRHDEQFF. The CDR3 region has the DNA TGCGCCAGCAGCTTGGGGACTAGCGGGAGGCACGATGAGCAGTTCTTC.

This clone has just one count. The chain is built from TRBV3-1 (or the pseudogene TRBV3-2) and TRBJ2-7, with a tentative D call TRBD2 (6 bases). The CDR3 is 13 amino acids. With 6 bases removed from V and 6 bases from J, the gap between germline ends came to 15 bases. The germline V gene has CDR1 LGHDT and CDR2 YNNKEL (reference sequence). In DNA form, the CDR3 reads TGTGCCAGCAGGTGGGGGGATGCGAGCGAGCAGTACTTC. Translating gives CASRWGDASEQYF.

The J gene is TRBJ1-3, the V gene TRBV18, with unresolved D. V was shortened by 3 bases and J by 1 base, with 7 bases between the two germline ends. Per the germline V gene, CDR1 is KGHSH and CDR2 is LQKENI. The CDR3 extends over 14 amino acids. The CDR3 spells CASSPSVSGNTIYF. Written as DNA, the CDR3 is TGTGCCAGCTCACCGTCGGTATCTGGAAACACCATATATTTT. Full variable domain (remainder filled in from reference TRBV18 and TRBJ1-3): NAGVMQNPRHLVRRRGQEARLRCSPMKGHSHVYWYRQLPEEGLKFMVYLQKENIIDESGMPKERFSAEFPKEGPSILRIQQVVRGDSAAYFCASSPSVSGNTIYFGEGSWLTVV.

V usage is TRBV25-1 and J usage is TRBJ1-2, with D possibly being TRBD1 (6 bases). The CDR3 has 16 residues. The ends were cut back, 8 bases at V and 0 bases at J, with 19 bases in the middle. Germline assignment: CDR1 MGHDK and CDR2 SYGVNS. The CDR3 protein is CASSDPTGGSNYGYTF. In DNA form, the CDR3 reads TGTGCCAGCTCAGACCCGACAGGCGGTTCTAACTATGGCTACACCTTC.

The genes are TRBV7-2 and TRBJ2-2, with 8 bases lining up with TRBD2. The germline V gene has CDR1 SGHTA and CDR2 FQGNSA. The ends lost 7 bases at V and 9 bases at J; junction bases unmatched: 7. The CDR3 has 13 amino acids. This CDR3 is CASTRGGVRELFF. CDR3 DNA: TGTGCCAGCACCCGGGGGGGCGTTCGGGAGCTGTTTTTT.

This clone has just a few counts. This chain joins TRBV13 and TRBJ2-7; TRBD1 matches 12 bases. The junction had 14 bases not matched to a gene; V was cut back by 1 base and J by 4 bases. The germline V gene has CDR1 PRHDT and CDR2 FYEKMQ (reference sequence). CDR3 size: 19 residues. DNA for the CDR3: TGTGCCAGCAGCTTAGAGGGGACAGGGGGCAGACTTCTCTATTACGAGCAGTACTTC. It encodes CASSLEGTGGRLLYYEQYF.

The rearrangement joins TRBV6-4 to TRBJ2-3; TRBD1 matches at 7 bases. V shed 4 bases and J 3 bases; nucleotides not matched to a gene: 4. Germline V gene sequence: CDR1 MRHNA, CDR2 SNTAGT. The CDR3 runs to 14 residues. The DNA of the CDR3 is TGTGCCAGCAGTGTGGGACAGTCAACAGATACGCAGTATTTT. Its translation is CASSVGQSTDTQYF.

This clone was seen a single time. The V gene is TRBV2, the J gene TRBJ1-5; TRBD1 aligns across 7 bases. CDR1 is SNHLY and CDR2 is FYNNEI in the germline V gene. This CDR3 region has 15 residues. J lost 3 bases, V lost 6 bases, and 8 bases had no gene match. The chain's CDR3 is CASRWRTGHNQPQHF. DNA of the CDR3: TGTGCCAGCAGATGGAGGACAGGCCACAATCAGCCCCAGCATTTT.

The chain joins TRBV19 to TRBJ1-5; perhaps TRBD1 as D (5 bases). Trimming left V 6 bases short and J 0 bases short, with 15 bases between. The CDR3 loop spans 16 amino acids. Germline V gene lookup returns CDR1 LNHDA and CDR2 SQIVND (reference sequence). CDR3: CASSTLGGNSNQPQHF. The CDR3 region has the DNA TGTGCCAGTAGCACACTGGGGGGAAATAGCAATCAGCCCCAGCATTTT.